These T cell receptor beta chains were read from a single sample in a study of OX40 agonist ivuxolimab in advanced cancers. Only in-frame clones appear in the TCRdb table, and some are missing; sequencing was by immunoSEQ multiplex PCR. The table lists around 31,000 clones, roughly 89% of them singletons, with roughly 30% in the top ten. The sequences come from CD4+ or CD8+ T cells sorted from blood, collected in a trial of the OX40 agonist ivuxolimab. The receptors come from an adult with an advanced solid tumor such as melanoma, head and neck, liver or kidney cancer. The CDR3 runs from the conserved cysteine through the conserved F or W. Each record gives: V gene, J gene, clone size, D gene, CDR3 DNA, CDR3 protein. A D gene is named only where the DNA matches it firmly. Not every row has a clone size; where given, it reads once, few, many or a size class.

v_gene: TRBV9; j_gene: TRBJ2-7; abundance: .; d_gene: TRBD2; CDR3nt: TGTGCCAGCAGCGTAGGAGACGGGGGGAGCTACGAGCAGTACTTC; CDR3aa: CASSVGDGGSYEQYF
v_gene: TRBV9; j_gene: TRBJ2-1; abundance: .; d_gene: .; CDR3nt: TGTGCCAGCAGCGTACTCCCTCGTGAGGGGGGAGGGTTGAATGAGCAGTTCTTC; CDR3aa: CASSVLPREGGGLNEQFF
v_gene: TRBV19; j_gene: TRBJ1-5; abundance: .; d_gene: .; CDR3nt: TGTGCCAGCACTAAACAGGGCTTGCAGCCCCAGCATTTT; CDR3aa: CASTKQGLQPQHF
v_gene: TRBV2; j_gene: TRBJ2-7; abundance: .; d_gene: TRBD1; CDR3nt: TGTGCCAGACAAGGACAGGGATTCTACGAGCAGTACTTC; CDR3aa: CARQGQGFYEQYF
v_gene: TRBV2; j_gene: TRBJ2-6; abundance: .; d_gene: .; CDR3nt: TGTGCCAGCAGCGACCTCGTAGGGGCCAACGTCCTGACTTTC; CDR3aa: CASSDLVGANVLTF
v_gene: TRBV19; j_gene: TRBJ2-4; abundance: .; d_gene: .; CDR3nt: TGTGCCAGTAGTATCGGTGTTGGGTACATTCAGTACTTC; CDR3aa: CASSIGVGYIQYF
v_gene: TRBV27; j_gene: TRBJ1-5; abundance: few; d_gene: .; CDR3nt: TGTGCCAGCGGCCGAAATCAGCCCCAGCATTTT; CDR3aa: CASGRNQPQHF
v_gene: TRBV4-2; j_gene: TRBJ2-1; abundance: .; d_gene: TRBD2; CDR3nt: TGTGCCAGCAGCCAAGAACTAGCGGGGGGGGATGAGCAGTTCTTC; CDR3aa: CASSQELAGGDEQFF
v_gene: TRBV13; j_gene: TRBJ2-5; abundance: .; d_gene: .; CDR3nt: TGTGCCAGCAGCTGGCGTGGGGTTGGCCAAGAGACCCAGTACTTC; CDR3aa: CASSWRGVGQETQYF
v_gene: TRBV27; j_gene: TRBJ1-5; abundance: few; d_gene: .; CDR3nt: TGTGCCAGCAGTTTCCGCGGCCCCAATCAGCCCCAGCATTTT; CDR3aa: CASSFRGPNQPQHF
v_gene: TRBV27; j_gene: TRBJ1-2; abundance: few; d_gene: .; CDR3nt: TGTGCCAGCAGTCCCCCGAGCGGCTTGGGTAACTATGGCTACACCTTC; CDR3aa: CASSPPSGLGNYGYTF
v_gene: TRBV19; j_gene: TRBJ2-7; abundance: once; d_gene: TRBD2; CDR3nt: TGTGCCATATTAGCGGGAGTGGGGGAGCAGTACTTC; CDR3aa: CAILAGVGEQYF
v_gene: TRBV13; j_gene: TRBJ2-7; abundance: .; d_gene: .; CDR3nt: TGTGCCAGCAGCTTACCCCTCTCCTACGAGCAGTACTTC; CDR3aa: CASSLPLSYEQYF
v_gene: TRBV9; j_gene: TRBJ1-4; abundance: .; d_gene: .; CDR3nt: TGTGCCAGCAGCGTAGGCCGGTCTGGTGGGACTGAAAAACTGTTTTTT; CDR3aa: CASSVGRSGGTEKLFF
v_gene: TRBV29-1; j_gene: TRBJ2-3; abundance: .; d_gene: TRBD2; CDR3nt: TGCAGCGTTGAAAGCGGGGGTGATACGCAGTATTTT; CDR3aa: CSVESGGDTQYF
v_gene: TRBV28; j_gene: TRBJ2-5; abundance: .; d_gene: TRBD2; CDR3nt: TGTGCCAGCCTAGATACGGGGGAGGGTACGAAGACCCAGTACTTC; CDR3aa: CASLDTGEGTKTQYF
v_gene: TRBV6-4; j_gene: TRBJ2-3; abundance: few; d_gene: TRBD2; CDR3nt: TGTGCCAGCAGTGACTCGGCGGGAGGGGCAGATACGCAGTATTTT; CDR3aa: CASSDSAGGADTQYF
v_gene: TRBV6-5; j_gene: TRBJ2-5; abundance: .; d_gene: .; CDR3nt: TGTGCCAGCAGTTACTCGCAGAATCAAGAGACCCAGTACTTC; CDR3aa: CASSYSQNQETQYF
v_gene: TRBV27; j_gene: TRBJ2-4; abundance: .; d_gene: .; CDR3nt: TGTGCCAGCAGTTCTATCTTAGGGGGGGTAACCAAAAACATTCAGTACTTC; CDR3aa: CASSSILGGVTKNIQYF
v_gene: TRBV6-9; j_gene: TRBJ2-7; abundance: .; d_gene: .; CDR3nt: TGTGCCAGCAGTACGGCTCACGAGCAGTACTTC; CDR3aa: CASSTAHEQYF
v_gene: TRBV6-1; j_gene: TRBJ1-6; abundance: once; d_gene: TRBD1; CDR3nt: TGTGCCAGCATCCAGACAGGGGAGTATTCACCCCTCCACTTT; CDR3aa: CASIQTGEYSPLHF
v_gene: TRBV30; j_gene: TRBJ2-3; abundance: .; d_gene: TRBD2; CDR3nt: TGTGCCTGCGACACTAGCGGGAAAGCAGATACGCAGTATTTT; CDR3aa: CACDTSGKADTQYF
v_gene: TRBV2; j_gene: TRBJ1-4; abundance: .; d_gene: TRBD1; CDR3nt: TGTGCCAGCAGACATACCGGGACAGTTAATGAAGTACTGTTTTTT; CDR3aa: CASRHTGTVNEVLFF
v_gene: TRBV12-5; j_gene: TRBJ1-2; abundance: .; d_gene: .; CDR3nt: TGTGCTAGTGGTTTCGGCTCGGGGGCGGAAGGCTACACCTTC; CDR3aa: CASGFGSGAEGYTF
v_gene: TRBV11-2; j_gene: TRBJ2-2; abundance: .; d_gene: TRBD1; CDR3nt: TGTGCCAGCAGCTATCTAGGGGTCCAGGGGGCTCGGACCGGGGAGCTGTTTTTT; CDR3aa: CASSYLGVQGARTGELFF
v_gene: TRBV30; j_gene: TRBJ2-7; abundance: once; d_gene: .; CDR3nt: TGTGCCTGGACTACCGGGACGCGGGCAGGGGAGCAGTACTTC; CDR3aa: CAWTTGTRAGEQYF
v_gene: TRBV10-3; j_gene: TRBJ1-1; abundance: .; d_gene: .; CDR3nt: TGTGCCATCAGTGAGTTGGACACCACGGAAGCTTTCTTT; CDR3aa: CAISELDTTEAFF
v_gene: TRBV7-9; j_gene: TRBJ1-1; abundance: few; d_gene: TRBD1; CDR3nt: TGTGCCAGCAGAGACGGGACAGTCCCTGAAGCTTTCTTT; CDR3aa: CASRDGTVPEAFF
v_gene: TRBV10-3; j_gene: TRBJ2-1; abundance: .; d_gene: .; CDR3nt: TGTGCCATCGGGATAGCGGCCAATGAGCAGTTCTTC; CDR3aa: CAIGIAANEQFF
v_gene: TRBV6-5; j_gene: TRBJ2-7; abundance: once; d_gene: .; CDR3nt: TGTGCCAGCAGTTACGGGACGGGCACGTACGAGCAGTACTTC; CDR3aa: CASSYGTGTYEQYF
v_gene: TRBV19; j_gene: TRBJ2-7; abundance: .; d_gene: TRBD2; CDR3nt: TGTGCCAGTAGTATAGCAGCGGGAGGGAGCTACGAGCAGTACTTC; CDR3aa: CASSIAAGGSYEQYF
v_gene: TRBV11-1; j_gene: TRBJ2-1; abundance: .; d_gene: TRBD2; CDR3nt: TGTGCCAGCAGCTTATATAGCGGGGGAGATAACTACAATGAGCAGTTCTTC; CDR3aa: CASSLYSGGDNYNEQFF
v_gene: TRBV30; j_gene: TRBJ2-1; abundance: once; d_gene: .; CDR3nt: TGTGCCTGGAGTCCCCAGTACAATGAGCAGTTCTTC; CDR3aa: CAWSPQYNEQFF
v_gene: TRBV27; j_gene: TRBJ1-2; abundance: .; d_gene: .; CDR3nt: TGTGCCAGCAGTTCGACCGGGACCGGGGGGGGCTACACCTTC; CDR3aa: CASSSTGTGGGYTF
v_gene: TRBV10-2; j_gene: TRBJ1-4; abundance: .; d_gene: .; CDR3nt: TGCGCCAGCAAAGGGCGAGGTGATGAAAAACTGTTTTTT; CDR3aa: CASKGRGDEKLFF
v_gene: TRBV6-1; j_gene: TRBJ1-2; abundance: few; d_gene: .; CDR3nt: TGTGCCAGCAGTGAAGTATTCGCCACTAACTATGGCTACACCTTC; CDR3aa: CASSEVFATNYGYTF
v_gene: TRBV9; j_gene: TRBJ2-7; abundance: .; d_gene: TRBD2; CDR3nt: TGTGCCAGCAGCCCAACTAGCGGGGGATCCTACGAGCAGTACTTC; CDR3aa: CASSPTSGGSYEQYF
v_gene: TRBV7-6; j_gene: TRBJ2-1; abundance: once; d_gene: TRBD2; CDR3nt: TGTGCCAGCAGCTTAGTTGTAGCGGGAGGAGTGCAGTTCTTC; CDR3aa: CASSLVVAGGVQFF
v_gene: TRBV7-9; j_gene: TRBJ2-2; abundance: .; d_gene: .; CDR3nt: TGTGCCAGCAGCTTAGAAATGAGCCGGGAGCTGTTTTTT; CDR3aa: CASSLEMSRELFF
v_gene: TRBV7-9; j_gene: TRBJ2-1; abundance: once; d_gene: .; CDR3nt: TGTGCCAGCAGCCAGGGACCCGGCCTGGGCAATGAGCAGTTCTTC; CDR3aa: CASSQGPGLGNEQFF
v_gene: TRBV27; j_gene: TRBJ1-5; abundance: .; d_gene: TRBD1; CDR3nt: TGTGCCAGCAGTGAATCGGGACAGCATCAGCCCCAGCATTTT; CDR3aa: CASSESGQHQPQHF
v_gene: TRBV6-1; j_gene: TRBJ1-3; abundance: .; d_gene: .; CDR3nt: TGTGCCAGCAGTGGTATCCCGTACAACTCTGGAAACACCATATATTTT; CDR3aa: CASSGIPYNSGNTIYF
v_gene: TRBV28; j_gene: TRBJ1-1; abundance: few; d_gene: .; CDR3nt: TGTGCCAGCAGTTCGGAGTCCGTCCGCACTGAAGCTTTCTTT; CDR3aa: CASSSESVRTEAFF
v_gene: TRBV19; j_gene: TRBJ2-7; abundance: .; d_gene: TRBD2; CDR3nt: TGTGCCAGTAGTACAACCCCGGGACTAAGCTCCTACGAGCAGTACTTC; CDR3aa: CASSTTPGLSSYEQYF
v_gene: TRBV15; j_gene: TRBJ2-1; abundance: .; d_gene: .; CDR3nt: TGTGCCACCAGCAGAGTAGGGGCTAGCTCCTACAATGAGCAGTTCTTC; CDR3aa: CATSRVGASSYNEQFF
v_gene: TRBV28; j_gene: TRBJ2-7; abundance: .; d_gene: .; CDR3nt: TGTGCCAGCAGTCAACCCGAACTACGCGAGCAGTACTTC; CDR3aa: CASSQPELREQYF
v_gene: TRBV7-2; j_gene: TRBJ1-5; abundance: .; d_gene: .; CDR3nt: TGTGCCAGCAGCCCCGACTATAGCAATCAGCCCCAGCATTTT; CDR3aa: CASSPDYSNQPQHF
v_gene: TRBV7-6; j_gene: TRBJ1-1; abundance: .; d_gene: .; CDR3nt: TGTGCCAGCAGCCATCAGGGGAGGAACACTGAAGCTTTCTTT; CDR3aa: CASSHQGRNTEAFF
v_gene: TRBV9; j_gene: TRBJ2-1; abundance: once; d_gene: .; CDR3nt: TGTGCCAGCAGCACTCGACTAGTGGATGAGCAGTTCTTC; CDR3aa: CASSTRLVDEQFF
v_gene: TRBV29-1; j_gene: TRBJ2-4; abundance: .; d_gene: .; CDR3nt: TGCAGCGTGGACCAGGAAAGGCAATACTTC; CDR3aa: CSVDQERQYF
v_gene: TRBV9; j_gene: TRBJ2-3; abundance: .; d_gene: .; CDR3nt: TGTGCCAGCAGCGCCACAGATACGCAGTATTTT; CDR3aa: CASSATDTQYF
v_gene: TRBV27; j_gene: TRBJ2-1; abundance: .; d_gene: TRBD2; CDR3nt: TGTGCCAGCAGTTCGGGACTAGCGGGAGTTCACTACAATGAGCAGTTCTTC; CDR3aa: CASSSGLAGVHYNEQFF
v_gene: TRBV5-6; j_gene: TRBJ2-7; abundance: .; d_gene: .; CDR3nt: TGTGCCAGCAGCTTGGTTACTGGGGCGGGAGAGCAGTACTTC; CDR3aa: CASSLVTGAGEQYF
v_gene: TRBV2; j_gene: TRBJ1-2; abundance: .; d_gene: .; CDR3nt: TGTGCCACCCTGGGAGTGGGCGCGTTTGGCTACACCTTC; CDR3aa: CATLGVGAFGYTF